Listed here are 7 T cell receptor beta chains from one sample, sequenced in a study of T cell responses to AZD1222 COVID-19 vaccine. The protocol was immunoSEQ multiplex PCR, while the TCRdb copy is restricted to in-frame clones and leaves out a portion. Among approximately 100,000 clones listed, approximately 90% were seen once. Sequencing was performed on peripheral blood, taken on day 0 of AZD1222 vaccination. The receptors come from an adult in good health.

The rearrangement uses TRBV5-1 and TRBJ1-2; the match to TRBD1 covers 7 bases. V dropped 4 bases and J dropped 3; count of bases not matched to a gene: 9. This CDR3 comprises 15 residues. The germline CDR1 and CDR2 sequences are SGHRS and YFSETQ. CDR3 region: CASSPLEGTDYGYTF. CDR3 sequence (DNA): TGCGCCAGCAGCCCGTTGGAAGGGACAGACTATGGCTACACCTTC.

V is TRBV6-5 and J is TRBJ1-1, with a weak D call TRBD1 (5 bases). The CDR3 is made up of 12 amino acids. Germline lookup yields CDR1 MNHEY and CDR2 SVGAGI. V gave up 4 bases and J gave up 5 bases, with 8 bases separating them. Here the CDR3 reads CASSSWGTEAFF. CDR3 in DNA: TGTGCCAGCAGTTCGTGGGGGACTGAAGCTTTCTTT.

This sequence joins TRBV14 and TRBJ1-4; 9 bases match TRBD1. Germline-derived CDR1 and CDR2 are SGHDN and FVKESK. CDR3 length: 18 residues. Trimming removed 3 bases from V and 2 bases from J; junction bases left unmatched: 10. CDR3 residues: CASSQPRGGTGTNEKLFF. The CDR3 DNA reads TGTGCCAGCAGCCAGCCTCGCGGAGGGACAGGGACTAATGAAAAACTGTTTTTT.

The chain carries TRBV4-2 and TRBJ1-3; D gene unclear. The CDR3 sequence is 13 residues long. V was pared by 3 bases and J by 4 bases, with 7 bases between. The V gene's germline CDR1 is LGHNA and CDR2 YNFKEQ. CDR3 in DNA: TGTGCCAGCAGCCAGGGTTGGGGAAACACCATATATTTT. Protein: CASSQGWGNTIYF.

The gene calls are TRBV28 and TRBJ1-4; D ambiguous. The CDR3 length is 16 residues. The germline V and J ends were trimmed by 4 bases and 3 bases, with 15 bases remaining between them. The germline V gene encodes CDR1 MDHEN and CDR2 SYDVKM. The CDR3 DNA follows: TGTGCCAGCAGTTCCCCTTCGTATTGGCCTAATGAAAAACTGTTTTTT. It codes for CASSSPSYWPNEKLFF.

This rearrangement joins TRBV7-9 to TRBJ2-7; 7 positions agree with TRBD1. This CDR3 has 13 residues. Germline V CDR1 and CDR2: SEHNR, FQNEAQ (reference sequence). Unmatched junction bases numbered 7, after V lost 6 bases and J lost 5 bases. The CDR3 nucleotides read TGTGCCAGCAGGGACAGGCTTGGGGACGAGCAGTACTTC. This sequence encodes CASRDRLGDEQYF.

The chain's CDR3 is CASSTRQGVDTEAFF. Written as DNA, the CDR3 is TGTGCCAGTAGTACCCGACAGGGGGTGGACACTGAAGCTTTCTTT. The chain uses TRBV19 and TRBJ1-1; 9 bases align to TRBD1. The germline V gene has CDR1 LNHDA and CDR2 SQIVND (reference sequence). J gave up 3 bases and V 4 bases, and 6 bases lay outside the gene matches. This CDR3 contains 15 residues.